The rows below give T cell receptor beta chains drawn from one sample of a study of blood T cell repertoires in COVID-19. TCRdb's table, derived via immunoSEQ multiplex PCR, lists solely in-frame clones and lacks some. The sample includes roughly 69,000 clones, more than 80% seen only once; the top ten take 13%. Sequencing used peripheral blood. These receptors were collected from a man aged 50 or older with COVID-19, enrolled during active disease. Each CDR3 is given with its conserved first and last residue. A D gene is named only where the DNA matches it firmly. Not all rows give a size; the values are once, few, many and, for expanded clones, a class.

j_gene | d_gene | abundance | v_gene | CDR3nt | CDR3aa
TRBJ2-5 | - | once | TRBV9 | TGTGCCACCCGACGACCGCCCAGGGCCCAGTACTTC | CATRRPPRAQYF
TRBJ2-5 | TRBD2 | - | TRBV6-4 | TGTGCCAGCAGTGAAGTAGCGGGGGGACCAGAGACCCAGTACTTC | CASSEVAGGPETQYF
TRBJ1-2 | - | - | TRBV5-4 | TGTGCCAGCAGCTTGCCAGGGGCGATTGGCTACACCTTC | CASSLPGAIGYTF
TRBJ1-4 | - | - | TRBV5-5 | TGTGCCAGCAGCTTTCAGGGACTATTTTCCTTT | CASSFQGLFSF
TRBJ2-7 | TRBD1 | - | TRBV13 | TGTGCCAGCAGCAGTCGGGACAGGGGATTGGACGAGCAGTACTTC | CASSSRDRGLDEQYF
TRBJ1-2 | - | - | TRBV7-9 | TGTGCCAGTCCCCCCGAGGGGGACTATGGCTACACCTTC | CASPPEGDYGYTF
TRBJ2-5 | - | - | TRBV2 | TGTGCCAGCAGGGGGCCAGGGGATAAGCAAGAGACCCAGTACTTC | CASRGPGDKQETQYF
TRBJ1-1 | - | - | TRBV6-2/TRBV6-3 | TGTGCCAGCAGCCCCTGGGGGGGGTACAAGAACACTGAAGCTTTCTTT | CASSPWGGYKNTEAFF
TRBJ2-3 | TRBD2 | - | TRBV9 | TGTGCCAGCAGCGGACTAGCGGGGGTTAGCACAGATACGCAGTATTTT | CASSGLAGVSTDTQYF
TRBJ2-1 | TRBD2 | - | TRBV2 | TGTGCCCCCGGCGGGACTAGCTTTGAGCAGTTCTTC | CAPGGTSFEQFF
TRBJ1-2 | TRBD1 | - | TRBV18 | TGTGCCAGCTCACCAGGGCAGGGGGCAAGTGGCTACACCTTC | CASSPGQGASGYTF
TRBJ2-1 | TRBD2 | few | TRBV5-1 | TGCGCCAGCAGCCAGACTAGCGGGTCCTACAATGAGCAGTTCTTC | CASSQTSGSYNEQFF
TRBJ1-2 | - | - | TRBV19 | TGTGCCAGTAGTATAGGCCCCCTCGACTCCGACGACACCTTC | CASSIGPLDSDDTF
TRBJ1-2 | - | - | TRBV6-2/TRBV6-3 | TGTGCCAGCAGCCGACAGCCTCCTAACTATGGCTACACCTTC | CASSRQPPNYGYTF
TRBJ2-7 | TRBD2 | - | TRBV19 | TGTGCCAGCGCCGGGACTAGCGGGGGGTCGGGCTCCTACGAGCAGTACTTC | CASAGTSGGSGSYEQYF
TRBJ1-3 | - | - | TRBV12-3/TRBV12-4 | TGTGCCAGCAATACTGGAAACACCATATATTTT | CASNTGNTIYF
TRBJ1-2 | TRBD1 | few | TRBV30 | TGTGCCTGGAGGGGGACAGACAACTATGGCTACACCTTC | CAWRGTDNYGYTF
TRBJ2-1 | - | - | TRBV12-5 | TGTGCTAGTGGCCCGACTTTATCGCCCTACAATGAGCAGTTCTTC | CASGPTLSPYNEQFF
TRBJ2-1 | TRBD1 | - | TRBV5-4 | TGTGCCAGCAGCCCCACAGACAGGGTAAATGAGCAGTTCTTC | CASSPTDRVNEQFF
TRBJ2-1 | - | - | TRBV11-3 | TGTGCCAGCAGCTTAGAGCACAGGGCCTACAATGAGCAGTTCTTC | CASSLEHRAYNEQFF
TRBJ2-2 | TRBD1 | - | TRBV5-1 | TGCGCCAGCAGCTCCGGGACAGGGATCGGGGAGCTGTTTTTT | CASSSGTGIGELFF
TRBJ1-1 | - | - | TRBV7-9 | TGTGCCAGCAGCTTATGGTCAGGAACTGAAGCTTTCTTT | CASSLWSGTEAFF
TRBJ1-4 | TRBD1 | - | TRBV11-2 | TGTGCCAGCAGCTCGGGACAGGGGAAAGAAAAACTGTTTTTT | CASSSGQGKEKLFF
TRBJ2-5 | TRBD2 | - | TRBV9 | TGTGCCAGCAGCGTAGGGTCCGGCGGGGGGATCCAAGAGACCCAGTACTTC | CASSVGSGGGIQETQYF
TRBJ2-6 | TRBD1 | - | TRBV5-4 | TGTGCCAGCATTCCCCGTGCTGGACAGGGGGTCGGGGCCAACGTCCTGACTTTC | CASIPRAGQGVGANVLTF
TRBJ1-3 | TRBD1 | - | TRBV18 | TGTGCCAGCTCACCCCTGGACAGGGTCAATTCAGCCTCTGGAAACACCATATATTTT | CASSPLDRVNSASGNTIYF
TRBJ1-1 | - | - | TRBV29-1 | TGCAGCGTGATGCAGGGGAACTCGAACACTGAAGCTTTCTTT | CSVMQGNSNTEAFF
TRBJ2-5 | - | - | TRBV5-1 | TGCGCCAGCAGCTTACAAGGGGGAGTAGAGACCCAGTACTTC | CASSLQGGVETQYF
TRBJ2-7 | TRBD2 | once | TRBV2 | TGTGCCAGCAGTGAAGGGCTCGCGAGAAGCGGGGGGGAGCAGTACTTC | CASSEGLARSGGEQYF
TRBJ2-1 | TRBD1 | - | TRBV5-4 | TGTGCCAGCAGCTCTACAGGGGGCCGAGAGCAGTTCTTC | CASSSTGGREQFF
TRBJ2-7 | TRBD2 | - | TRBV4-3 | TGCGCCAGCAGCCAAGTGTTCAGCGGGGGGTTCTACGAGCAGTACTTC | CASSQVFSGGFYEQYF
TRBJ2-7 | TRBD2 | - | TRBV6-1 | TGTGCCAGCAGTGAAGAGATTTCGGGACTAGCGGGGGGATACGAGCAGTACTTC | CASSEEISGLAGGYEQYF
TRBJ2-5 | - | - | TRBV9 | TGTGCCAGCAGCCACCCGCGGACAGAAGCCCAAGAGACCCAGTACTTC | CASSHPRTEAQETQYF
TRBJ2-2 | - | once | TRBV28 | TGTGCCGCGGCTACCCCGGTCACCGGGGAGCTGTTTTTT | CAAATPVTGELFF
TRBJ1-4 | TRBD1 | - | TRBV5-1 | TGCGCCAGCAGCCCGGGACAGGGATCAGCGGCTAATGAAAAACTGTTTTTT | CASSPGQGSAANEKLFF
TRBJ2-2 | - | - | TRBV18 | TGTGCCAGCTCACCACGATCACAGGTCTGGGGCACCGGGGAGCTGTTTTTT | CASSPRSQVWGTGELFF
TRBJ2-7 | - | once | TRBV30 | TGTGCCTGGAGTCGTAAGATGACTCTCTACGAGCAGTACTTC | CAWSRKMTLYEQYF
TRBJ2-5 | TRBD2 | once | TRBV7-2 | TGTGCCAGCAGCTTAGGGGCTAGCGGTGAGACCCAGTACTTC | CASSLGASGETQYF
TRBJ2-5 | TRBD2 | - | TRBV6-2/TRBV6-3 | TGTGCCAGCAGCCTCCTAGCGGGGGGACAAGAGACCCAGTACTTC | CASSLLAGGQETQYF
TRBJ2-2 | TRBD2 | - | TRBV7-8 | TGTGCCAGCAGTCCCGCTGTGGGGGGGATCACCGGGGAGCTGTTTTTT | CASSPAVGGITGELFF
TRBJ1-1 | - | - | TRBV9 | TGTGCCAGCAGCGTAGCGTCGGAGGGTTACACTGAAGCTTTCTTT | CASSVASEGYTEAFF
TRBJ1-5 | - | once | TRBV5-5 | TGTGCCAGCAGCTTGACAGGGATTCAGCCCCAGCATTTT | CASSLTGIQPQHF